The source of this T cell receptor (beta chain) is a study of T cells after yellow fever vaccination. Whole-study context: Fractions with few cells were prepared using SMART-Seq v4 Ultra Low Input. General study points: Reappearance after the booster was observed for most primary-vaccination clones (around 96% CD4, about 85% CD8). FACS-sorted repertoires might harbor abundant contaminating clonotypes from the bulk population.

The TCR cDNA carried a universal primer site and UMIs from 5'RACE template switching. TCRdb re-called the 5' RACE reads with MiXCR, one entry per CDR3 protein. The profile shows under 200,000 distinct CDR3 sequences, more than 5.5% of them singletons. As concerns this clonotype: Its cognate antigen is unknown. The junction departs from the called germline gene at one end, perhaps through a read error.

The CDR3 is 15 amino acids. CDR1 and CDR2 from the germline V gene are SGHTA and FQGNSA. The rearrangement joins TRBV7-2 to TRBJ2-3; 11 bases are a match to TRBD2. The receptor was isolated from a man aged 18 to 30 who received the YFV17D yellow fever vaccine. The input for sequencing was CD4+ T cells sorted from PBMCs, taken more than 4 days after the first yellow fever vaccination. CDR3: CASSLAGGRGDTQYF. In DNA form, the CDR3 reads TGTGCCAGCAGCCTAGCGGGGGGAAGGGGGGATACGCAGTATTTT.